This T cell receptor beta chain stems from a study of T-cell memory formation after mild COVID-19. The germline V gene encodes CDR1 SGHNT and CDR2 YYREEE (reference sequence). V lost 4 bases, J lost 3 bases, and 12 bases stayed unmatched. This CDR3 is 19 amino acids long. One entry per CDR3 protein results from TCRdb running MiXCR on the 5' RACE reads. The data show hundreds of thousands of distinct CDR3 sequences, about a fifth seen once. The genes are TRBV5-4 and TRBJ2-1; 14 nucleotides agree with TRBD2. The sequence came from an adult woman who had mild COVID-19 (a few samples of this study predate the infection). Cell type and time point are not known. Sequenced: PBMCs or a T cell subset sorted from them (not recorded which). DNA for the CDR3: TGTGCCAGCAGCACGGGACTAGCGGGAGTGAGTGTCGTCTACAATGAGCAGTTCTTC. As protein: CASSTGLAGVSVVYNEQFF. Filled out from reference TRBV5-4 and TRBJ2-1, the complete variable domain reads ETGVTQSPTHLIKTRGQQVTLRCSSQSGHNTVSWYQQALGQGPQFIFQYYREEENGRGNFPPRFSGLQFPNYSSELNVNALELDDSALYLCASSTGLAGVSVVYNEQFFGPGTRLTVL.